One sample yielded the 27 T cell receptor beta chains listed below, sequenced in a study of a mutant IDH1 vaccine in newly diagnosed glioma. Here immunoSEQ multiplex PCR was the method, and the copy in TCRdb shows in-frame clones only, minus some. The repertoire holds about 59,000 clones, with 91% as singletons. Time point: baseline, week 1 (first vaccination visit). The treatment: pre-vaccination baseline after standard-of-care therapy. The sequences come from PBMCs, collected from a glioma patient treated with radiotherapy, temozolomide or both. All receptors come from a man aged 45-60 years with glioma.

The V and J genes are TRBV2 and TRBJ1-5, with D unresolved. Per germline, CDR1 SNHLY and CDR2 FYNNEI. The CDR3 consists of 14 residues. Trimming took 6 bases from V and 0 from J, leaving 9 bases between them. CDR3 residues: CASSQKTSNQPQHF. Written as DNA, the CDR3 is TGTGCCAGCAGCCAAAAGACTAGCAATCAGCCCCAGCATTTT. The whole variable domain, filled in from reference TRBV2 and TRBJ1-5, reads EPEVTQTPSHQVTQMGQEVILRCVPISNHLYFYWYRQILGQKVEFLVSFYNNEISEKSEIFDDQFSVERPDGSNFTLKIRSTKLEDSAMYFCASSQKTSNQPQHFGDGTRLSIL.

The chain uses TRBV29-1 and TRBJ2-1; possibly TRBD2 for D (6 bases). CDR1 is SQVTM, CDR2 ANQGSEA, per germline. The CDR3 contains 14 residues. V was shortened by 6 bases and J by 0 bases, with 12 bases between the two germline ends. The CDR3 DNA reads as TGCAGCGTGGAGGGGACGAGCTCCTACAATGAGCAGTTCTTC. Translated: CSVEGTSSYNEQFF.

The CDR3 bases are TGTGCCAGTAGTATAATACCCCGTGCCGGGATCCCCAATGAGCAGTTCTTC. It specifies CASSIIPRAGIPNEQFF. This chain connects TRBV19 to TRBJ2-1; D perhaps matches TRBD2 (5 bases). Trimming cost V 2 bases and J 6 bases, with 20 bases left between them. CDR3 length equals 17 residues. From germline, CDR1 is LNHDA and CDR2 SQIVND (reference sequence). The variable domain in full, completed from reference TRBV19 and TRBJ2-1, reads DGGITQSPKYLFRKEGQNVTLSCEQNLNHDAMYWYRQDPGQGLRLIYYSQIVNDFQKGDIAEGYSVSREKKESFPLTVTSAQKNPTAFYLCASSIIPRAGIPNEQFFGPGTRLTVL.

The chain has TRBV9 and TRBJ2-7; D possibly uses TRBD1 or TRBD2 (6 bases each). This CDR3 has 15 amino acids. Germline CDR1 and CDR2: SGDLS and YYNGEE. V lost 2 bases and J lost 5, with 17 bases in between. CDR3 residues: CASSVGAGLGDEQYF. Here the CDR3 DNA reads TGTGCCAGCAGCGTGGGGGCGGGGCTTGGGGACGAGCAGTACTTC.

The gene calls are TRBV29-1 and TRBJ2-3, with D perhaps matching TRBD1 or TRBD2 (5 bases each). The CDR3 contains 14 residues. V was shortened by 1 base and J by 5 bases, with 13 bases between the two germline ends. CDR1 is SQVTM, CDR2 ANQGSEA, per germline. CDR3 residues: CSVEGSAGRDTQYF. As DNA, the CDR3 is TGCAGCGTTGAAGGCAGTGCAGGGAGAGATACGCAGTATTTT.

The chain employs TRBV10-3 and TRBJ2-5; 7 nucleotides agree with TRBD2. This CDR3 has 13 amino acids. The ends lost 8 bases at V and 3 bases at J; junction bases unmatched: 6. Per the germline V gene, CDR1 is ENHRY and CDR2 is SYGVKD. CDR3 sequence reads: CAIGSSGKETQYF. As DNA, the CDR3 is TGTGCCATCGGTTCCAGCGGGAAAGAGACCCAGTACTTC.

This clone was detected only once. This sequence joins TRBV10-3 and TRBJ1-1, with a weak D call TRBD1 (6 bases). CDR3 size: 14 residues. The V gene lost 1 base and the J gene lost 1 base, with 7 bases spanning the gap. Germline CDR1 ENHRY, CDR2 SYGVKD. CDR3 DNA: TGTGCCATCAGTGAGTTGGGACAGAACACTGAAGCTTTCTTT. Translated: CAISELGQNTEAFF.

The chain combines TRBV4-2 with TRBJ1-1; 7 nucleotides agree with TRBD1. The junction had 12 bases not matched to a gene; V was cut back by 0 bases and J by 2 bases. Germline values: CDR1 LGHNA, CDR2 YNFKEQ. This CDR3 spans 18 amino acids. The CDR3 spells CASSQDPRGLGTNTEAFF. The CDR3 DNA reads as TGTGCCAGCAGCCAAGATCCCAGGGGGTTGGGGACCAACACTGAAGCTTTCTTT.

The rearrangement links TRBV25-1 to TRBJ1-5; no definite D call. The CDR3 length is 13 residues. V dropped 4 bases and J dropped 3 bases, with 7 bases sitting between them. Germline values: CDR1 MGHDK, CDR2 SYGVNS. The CDR3 is CASSAGFNQPQHF. In DNA, the CDR3 is TGTGCCAGCAGTGCCGGGTTCAATCAGCCCCAGCATTTT. The whole variable domain, remainder taken from reference TRBV25-1 and TRBJ1-5, is EADIYQTPRYLVIGTGKKITLECSQTMGHDKMYWYQQDPGMELHLIHYSYGVNSTEKGDLSSESTVSRIRTEHFPLTLESARPSHTSQYLCASSAGFNQPQHFGDGTRLSIL.

The chain joins TRBV27 to TRBJ2-7; TRBD2 agrees at 8 bases. Per germline, CDR1 MNHEY and CDR2 SMNVEV (reference sequence). CDR3 length equals 15 residues. The ends lost 6 bases at V and 0 bases at J; junction bases unmatched: 7. Here the CDR3 reads CASSLLTSVSYEQYF. Here the CDR3 DNA reads TGTGCCAGCAGCCTTTTGACTAGCGTCTCCTACGAGCAGTACTTC.

This sequence joins TRBV7-8 and TRBJ2-2, with D unclear. This CDR3 region has 15 residues. Trimming took off 1 base at V and 4 bases at J, with 10 bases between the two ends. Germline V gives CDR1 SGHVS, CDR2 FQNEAQ. CDR3 sequence: CASSLVGWSTGELFF. Here the CDR3 DNA reads TGTGCCAGCAGCTTAGTAGGGTGGAGCACCGGGGAGCTGTTTTTT.

This chain links TRBV7-2 with TRBJ2-6; D is perhaps TRBD1 (6 bases). CDR1 and CDR2 (germline): SGHTA, FQGNSA. The CDR3 covers 18 residues. V gave up 1 base and J gave up 2 bases, with 15 bases separating them. The CDR3 loop reads CASSLVRAGATGANVLTF. The CDR3 DNA is TGTGCCAGCAGCTTAGTTAGGGCAGGGGCCACTGGGGCCAACGTCCTGACTTTC.

This chain connects TRBV29-1 to TRBJ2-3, with 15 bases lining up with TRBD2. In germline, CDR1 is SQVTM, CDR2 ANQGSEA. This CDR3 region has 14 residues. V lost 7 bases to trimming and J lost 4 bases; unmatched junction nucleotides: 3. The CDR3 DNA sequence: TGCAGCGCGTGGACTAGCGGGGGGGCAGATACGCAGTATTTT. Protein product: CSAWTSGGADTQYF.

V usage is TRBV9 and J usage is TRBJ1-3; D is possibly TRBD1 (6 bases). The CDR3 spans 17 residues. Between the trimmed V and J ends, which lost 4 bases and 0 bases, there was a span of 17 bases. CDR1 is SGDLS, CDR2 YYNGEE, per germline. The DNA for the CDR3 is TGTGCCAGCAGCTCCCGCGGGGGGGCATCCTCTGGAAACACCATATATTTT. The encoded protein is CASSSRGGASSGNTIYF.

This clone appeared a single time. The rearrangement links TRBV7-9 to TRBJ2-3; D is tentatively TRBD1 or TRBD2 (5 bases each). Trimming removed 11 bases at V and 3 bases at J, with 15 bases between. Germline CDR1 SEHNR, CDR2 FQNEAQ (reference sequence). The CDR3 is 13 residues long. The CDR3 DNA reads as TGTGCCGGCACGAAGGGGAGAACAGATACGCAGTATTTT. Translation gives CAGTKGRTDTQYF.

The chain carries TRBV5-1 and TRBJ2-1; 9 bases match TRBD1. V lost 3 bases and J lost 0; bases outside the gene matches: 22. This CDR3 has 22 residues. Germline V gives CDR1 SGHRS, CDR2 YFSETQ. CDR3 nucleotides: TGCGCCAGCAGCTCCACTTCCTTTACGGGACAGGGACGTTCCGTCTCCTACAATGAGCAGTTCTTC. Encoded protein: CASSSTSFTGQGRSVSYNEQFF.

The chain joins TRBV21-1 to TRBJ2-5; TRBD1 is the table's D call, not checked against the DNA. TRBV21-1 is a listed pseudogene. The CDR3 runs 17 residues. The CDR3, as DNA: TGTGCCAGCGTGCGGACAGGGGGCGGGAGGCACCAAGAGACCCAGTACTTC. This encodes CASVRTGGGRHQETQYF.

The chain has TRBV19 and TRBJ1-1; D is unresolved. CDR1 LNHDA and CDR2 SQIVND come from the germline V gene (reference sequence). The CDR3 is made up of 15 amino acids. Between the trimmed V and J ends, which lost 5 bases and 4 bases, there was a span of 17 bases. For the CDR3, the DNA is TGTGCCAGTAGTTCCCCGACAAAAGGAGGCACTGAAGCTTTCTTT. As protein: CASSSPTKGGTEAFF.

This sequence joins TRBV5-5 and TRBJ2-3; either TRBD1 or TRBD2 may fit D (5 bases each). This CDR3 contains 16 residues. V was cut by 0 bases and J by 5 bases, with 16 bases left in between. Germline lookup yields CDR1 SGHKS and CDR2 YYEKEE (reference sequence). This CDR3 reads CASSLAGAQSGDTQYF. The CDR3 DNA follows: TGTGCCAGCAGCTTGGCCGGGGCTCAGTCAGGAGATACGCAGTATTTT.

Only one count was recorded for this clone. An end of the junction differs from the germline gene, which may be a read error. The gene calls are TRBV7-7 and TRBJ2-5; 7 bases agree with TRBD1. The CDR3 length is 13 residues. Germline V CDR1 and CDR2: SSHAT, FNYEAQ (reference sequence). The CDR3 protein is CASSLGQAKTQYF. CDR3 nucleotides: TGTGCTAGCAGCTTAGGACAGGCCAAGACCCAGTACTTC.

This chain links TRBV18 with TRBJ1-1; 7 nucleotides line up with TRBD1. Trimming removed 4 bases from V and 7 bases from J; junction bases left unmatched: 3. This CDR3 contains 12 residues. Germline values: CDR1 KGHSH, CDR2 LQKENI. The CDR3 loop is CASSRDRGEAFF. The CDR3 DNA reads as TGTGCCAGCTCACGGGACAGAGGTGAAGCTTTCTTT. The full variable domain, its missing parts supplied by reference TRBV18 and TRBJ1-1, is NAGVMQNPRHLVRRRGQEARLRCSPMKGHSHVYWYRQLPEEGLKFMVYLQKENIIDESGMPKERFSAEFPKEGPSILRIQQVVRGDSAAYFCASSRDRGEAFFGQGTRLTVV.

The gene calls are TRBV19 and TRBJ2-1; 10 bases are a match to TRBD2. The CDR3 spans 16 residues. The J segment lost 7 bases and the V segment lost 1 base, leaving 7 bases of the junction unmatched. Germline V gene lookup returns CDR1 LNHDA and CDR2 SQIVND (reference sequence). Here the CDR3 reads CASSIVSSGGGNEQFF. The CDR3 nucleotides read TGTGCCAGTAGTATAGTGTCCAGCGGGGGGGGGAATGAGCAGTTCTTC.

This chain links TRBV7-2 with TRBJ2-1, with D tentatively TRBD2 (6 bases). This CDR3 contains 16 residues. The V and J ends lost 5 bases and 1 base respectively, with 15 bases between them. Looked up from germline, CDR1 is SGHTA and CDR2 is FQGNSA. CDR3 residues: CASSRPSAPSYNEQFF. The CDR3 region has the DNA TGTGCCAGCAGCCGTCCTAGCGCGCCATCCTACAATGAGCAGTTCTTC.

V is TRBV5-1 and J is TRBJ2-1; D unresolved. The CDR3 is 12 amino acids. CDR1 is SGHRS and CDR2 is YFSETQ in the germline V gene. The V end was cut by 5 bases, the J end by 10 bases, with 13 bases between. The CDR3 sequence: CASRKFEEEQFF. The CDR3 coding sequence is TGCGCCAGCAGGAAATTCGAGGAGGAGCAGTTCTTC.

In nucleotides, the CDR3 is TGTGCCTGGACCTTAAGTAAGAACACTGAAGCTTTCTTT. Its translation: CAWTLSKNTEAFF. This rearrangement joins TRBV30 to TRBJ1-1; D gene uncertain. Germline assignment: CDR1 GTSNPN and CDR2 SVGIG (reference sequence). The V gene lost 4 bases and the J gene lost 1 base, with 10 bases spanning the gap. There are 13 residues in the CDR3.

V is TRBV11-3 and J is TRBJ1-3; a possible D gene is TRBD1 (6 bases). The CDR3 sequence is 19 residues long. Trimming left V 0 bases short and J 4 bases short, with 22 bases between. Germline CDR1 is SGHNT and CDR2 is YENEEA. The CDR3 DNA sequence: TGTGCCAGCAGCTTAGATTTATGTTCAGGGGCCTTCTCCGGAAACACCATATATTTT. Protein sequence: CASSLDLCSGAFSGNTIYF.

The chain is built from TRBV5-6 and TRBJ1-2; D may be TRBD1 (5 bases). V was shortened by 0 bases and J by 5 bases, with 8 bases between the two germline ends. The CDR3 length is 13 residues. In germline, CDR1 is SGHDT, CDR2 YYEEEE. DNA for the CDR3: TGTGCCAGCAGCTTGGACAGGATGTATGGCTACACCTTC. Translated: CASSLDRMYGYTF.